Following are 12 T cell receptor beta chains from one sample sequenced in a study of technical replicates of blood from a few donors. Clones were read by immunoSEQ multiplex PCR, and TCRdb kept only the in-frame ones, dropping some. The sample lists about 73,000 clones, approximately 93% seen once, with 0.2% to 0.3% in the top ten. The sample taken for sequencing was T cells isolated from PBMCs. The origin of the receptors is a human donor in good health.

The chain links TRBV13 to TRBJ2-5, with D possibly being TRBD2 (5 bases). The CDR3 extends over 17 amino acids. Germline V lookup: CDR1 PRHDT, CDR2 FYEKMQ (reference sequence). Trimming removed 1 base from V and 2 bases from J, with 17 bases in between. This CDR3 is CASSLAPRVLQQETQYF. Written as DNA, the CDR3 is TGTGCCAGCAGCTTAGCTCCGAGGGTTCTGCAACAAGAGACCCAGTACTTC.

On this clone itself: A read error may account for a junction end that differs from germline. The V call is TRBV25-1, the J call TRBJ1-4; D gene uncertain. The CDR3 is 15 residues long. Germline values: CDR1 MGHDK, CDR2 SYGVNS. The CDR3 DNA is TGTGCCAGCAGAGAATTAATCACCTCGAGTGAAAAACTGTTTTTT. It is translated as CASRELITSSEKLFF.

The rearrangement uses TRBV19 and TRBJ1-4; D gene unclear. V gave up 4 bases and J gave up 4 bases, with 4 bases separating them. The CDR3 runs 12 residues. CDR1 is LNHDA, CDR2 SQIVND, per germline (reference sequence). CDR3 in amino acids: CASSRLNEKLFF. CDR3 DNA: TGTGCCAGTAGTAGACTTAATGAAAAACTGTTTTTT.

The chain has TRBV11-2 and TRBJ1-3; 7 positions agree with TRBD1. Trimming removed 5 bases from V and 0 bases from J; junction bases left unmatched: 7. There are 16 residues in the CDR3. Germline CDR1 SGHAT, CDR2 FQNNGV. The CDR3 protein is CASSPQGGLSGNTIYF. The CDR3 DNA is TGTGCCAGCAGCCCCCAGGGGGGACTCTCTGGAAACACCATATATTTT.

V and J are TRBV5-6 and TRBJ2-5; tentatively, D is TRBD2 (5 bases). The germline V gene has CDR1 SGHDT and CDR2 YYEEEE. The CDR3 covers 13 residues. Trimming shortened V by 4 bases and J by 2 bases, and 9 bases separated the two germline ends. In DNA, the CDR3 is TGTGCCAGCAGCCTGGGCGGGCAAGAGACCCAGTACTTC. Its translation is CASSLGGQETQYF.

In its sample, this clone was seen once. The J gene is TRBJ1-1, the V gene TRBV27; 10 positions agree with TRBD1. Trimming cost V 4 bases and J 1 base; bases outside gene matches: 12. Germline V gives CDR1 MNHEY, CDR2 SMNVEV (reference sequence). This CDR3 spans 18 amino acids. CDR3 sequence (DNA): TGTGCCAGCAGTTCAAGACAGGGGGCGCTTGGTACGAACACTGAAGCTTTCTTT. The encoded protein is CASSSRQGALGTNTEAFF.

V gene TRBV7-2 combines with J gene TRBJ2-7, with TRBD2 as a possible D gene (5 bases). Looked up from germline, CDR1 is SGHTA and CDR2 is FQGNSA. V was clipped by 10 bases and J by 3 bases, with 22 bases between them. The CDR3 has 15 amino acids. The CDR3 loop reads CATRPKGLLLYEQYF. In DNA form, the CDR3 reads TGTGCCACCAGACCTAAAGGACTTTTGCTCTACGAGCAGTACTTC.

The chain carries TRBV11-3 and TRBJ1-2, with D hard to call. V lost 4 bases and J 4 bases, leaving 19 bases between the germline ends. This CDR3 contains 16 residues. The germline gives CDR1 SGHNT, CDR2 YENEEA. The CDR3 region is CASSYRPQSGVYGYTF. DNA of the CDR3: TGTGCCAGCAGCTATAGGCCCCAGTCCGGGGTCTATGGCTACACCTTC.

V usage is TRBV19 and J usage is TRBJ1-5, with D possibly TRBD1 on 6 matching bases. The CDR3 has 15 amino acids. V shed 7 bases and J shed 6 bases, with 19 bases lying between them. Germline V gene data show CDR1 as LNHDA and CDR2 as SQIVND (reference sequence). CDR3 protein: CASILRGGAGQPQHF. CDR3 nucleotides: TGTGCCAGTATTTTGAGGGGGGGAGCGGGTCAGCCCCAGCATTTT.

This chain joins TRBV4-1 and TRBJ2-7; weak D call: TRBD2 (5 bases). The CDR3 runs 17 residues. V lost 1 base, J lost 1 base, and 17 bases lay in between. Looked up from germline, CDR1 is MGHRA and CDR2 is YSYEKL. The CDR3 nucleotides read TGCGCCAGCAGCCAAGGAATAACACGGGGTAGGTCCTACGAGCAGTACTTC. It translates to CASSQGITRGRSYEQYF.

The V gene is TRBV28, the J gene TRBJ1-2; no reliable D call. The length of the CDR3 is 13 residues. V was trimmed by 5 bases and J by 2 bases, leaving 9 bases between them. Germline CDR1 MDHEN, CDR2 SYDVKM. CDR3 amino acids: CASSPAGNYGYTF. In DNA form, the CDR3 reads TGTGCCAGCAGTCCAGCCGGGAACTATGGCTACACCTTC.

The chain employs TRBV5-1 and TRBJ1-1; D might be TRBD1 (6 bases). CDR1 SGHRS and CDR2 YFSETQ come from the germline V gene. Trimming pared 0 bases from V and 3 bases from J, leaving 12 bases between. The CDR3 extends over 15 amino acids. The CDR3 nucleotides read TGCGCCAGCAGCTTGGGAGCAGGGGCGGACACTGAAGCTTTCTTT. Encoded protein: CASSLGAGADTEAFF.